What follows describes a single T cell receptor beta chain. This sample stems from a study of blood T cell repertoires in COVID-19. Study context: COVID-19 samples collected from the United States, Italy and Spain covered acute and convalescent phases. PBMCs, B-cell-depleted T cells, or T cells provided the cDNA or gDNA that made up the material.

Original analysis: Amplification of reference gene primers provided the estimated nucleated cell counts. Method: immunoSEQ multiplex PCR; TCRdb's copy keeps in-frame clones and lacks some. V, J and clone size are taken as reported in that table, and D and trimming were inferred from the DNA itself. The table has approximately 110,000 clones, around four fifths seen once. This TCR derives from a woman in her sixties with acute or convalescent COVID-19. Sequencing used peripheral blood.

The CDR3 nucleotides are TGCGCCAGCAGCTCCGGGACACGGGGCGATGAGCAGTTCTTC. It encodes CASSSGTRGDEQFF. This sequence joins TRBV5-1 and TRBJ2-1; D might be TRBD1 (6 bases). The CDR3 covers 14 residues. The germline CDR1 and CDR2 sequences are SGHRS and YFSETQ. The V end lost 3 bases, the J end lost 8 bases, and 15 bases lay between the germline ends.